This is a list of T cell receptor beta chains from one sample in a study of T cell changes during pregnancy in multiple sclerosis. Libraries were prepared by immunoSEQ multiplex PCR; TCRdb keeps only in-frame clonotypes and omits some of them. The sample carries about 33,000 clones, roughly 90% recorded once. The sample here was CD4+ T cells from peripheral blood mononuclear cells, taken in the second trimester of pregnancy. Every receptor here comes from a female donor in good health, enrolled as a control in a pregnancy study. Both conserved end residues are part of each CDR3. The order of the fields is D gene, V gene, J gene, clone size, CDR3 DNA, CDR3 protein. A D gene is named only where the DNA matches it firmly. Clone size is given for some rows only: seen once, a few or many times, or a class if the clone is expanded.

TRBD2	TRBV7-8	TRBJ2-1	-	TGTGCCAGCAGCCGGGGGGTGGGGGAGAGGGGAAACAATGAGCAGTTCTTC	CASSRGVGERGNNEQFF
TRBD2	TRBV12-5	TRBJ2-1	once	TGTGCTAGTGGTTTGCCGGGACTAGTGCAGGAGCAGTTCTTC	CASGLPGLVQEQFF
-	TRBV27	TRBJ2-5	-	TGTGCCAGCAGTTGGCGCGGAGTTAGGTCCCAGTACTTC	CASSWRGVRSQYF
-	TRBV18	TRBJ2-3	-	TGTGCCAGCCATCGAAAGGGGGGGCCAGATACGCAGTATTTT	CASHRKGGPDTQYF
-	TRBV30	TRBJ1-3	once	TGTGCCTGGAGTGTACTGGGCGGAAACACCATATATTTT	CAWSVLGGNTIYF
-	TRBV25-1	TRBJ1-1	-	TGTGCCAGCAGGGAGGGGGGGGCGAGCACTGAAGCTTTCTTT	CASREGGASTEAFF
-	TRBV4-3	TRBJ1-2	-	TGCGCCAGCAGCCAAACGCGGACAGATGGAGGCTACACCTTC	CASSQTRTDGGYTF
TRBD1	TRBV7-2	TRBJ2-7	-	TGTGCCAGCAGCTTGACAGGGGCTTACTCCTACGAGCAGTACTTC	CASSLTGAYSYEQYF
-	TRBV19	TRBJ2-3	-	TGTGCCAGTAGCCTCCGGGGTCCCGCTGATACGCAGTATTTT	CASSLRGPADTQYF
TRBD2	TRBV7-9	TRBJ2-3	-	TGTGCCAGCAGCTTGTCTAGCGGGCCCCGGGATACGCAGTATTTT	CASSLSSGPRDTQYF